This TCR beta chain was captured in a study of monozygotic twins with inflammatory bowel disease. From the 5' RACE reads, TCRdb lists one entry per CDR3 protein and no DNA. Recorded for this sample: 70,000 to 95,000 distinct CDR3 sequences. Sampling involved one blood draw (less than 2.8 ml) for every donor. Points on this clonotype: Its target is not known.

The CDR3 spans 14 residues. Whole-study results and caveats: On the inverse Simpson index, IBD patients scored lower for TCRbeta diversity than healthy co-twins. Differing T cell subtypes remained indistinguishable.

The clonotype originates from a human donor with ulcerative colitis or Crohn's disease, or a healthy co-twin of an affected twin (not recorded which). The chain has TRBV12-3 or TRBV12-4 and TRBJ1-5; without DNA, the TCRdb call of TRBD1 cannot be checked. Sequenced: blood. CDR3 amino acids: CASSLDRPGQPQHF.